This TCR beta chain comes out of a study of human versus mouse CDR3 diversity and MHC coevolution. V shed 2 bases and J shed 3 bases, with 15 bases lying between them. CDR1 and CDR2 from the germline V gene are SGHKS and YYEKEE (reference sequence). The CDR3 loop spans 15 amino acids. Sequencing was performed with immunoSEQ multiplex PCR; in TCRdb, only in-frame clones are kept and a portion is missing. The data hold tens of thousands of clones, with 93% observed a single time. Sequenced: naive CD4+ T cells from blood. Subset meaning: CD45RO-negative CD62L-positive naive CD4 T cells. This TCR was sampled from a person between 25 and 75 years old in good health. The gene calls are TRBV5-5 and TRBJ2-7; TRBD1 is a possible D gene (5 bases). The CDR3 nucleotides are TGTGCCAGCAGCTTTGAGCCCGCAGGGTACTACGAGCAGTACTTC. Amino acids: CASSFEPAGYYEQYF.